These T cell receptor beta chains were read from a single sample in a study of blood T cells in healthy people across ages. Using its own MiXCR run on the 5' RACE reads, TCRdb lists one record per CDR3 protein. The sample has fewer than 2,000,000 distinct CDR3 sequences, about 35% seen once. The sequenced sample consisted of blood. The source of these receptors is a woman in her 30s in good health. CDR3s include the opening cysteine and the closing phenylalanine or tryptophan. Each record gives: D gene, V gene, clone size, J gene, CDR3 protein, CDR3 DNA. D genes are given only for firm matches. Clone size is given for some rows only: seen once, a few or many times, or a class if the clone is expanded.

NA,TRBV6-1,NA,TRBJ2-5,CASSEQQTSQETQYF,TGTGCCAGCAGTGAACAGCAGACGAGTCAAGAGACCCAGTACTTC
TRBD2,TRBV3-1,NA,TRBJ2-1,CASSGGGNGQFF,TGTGCCAGCAGTGGCGGGGGGAATGGGCAGTTCTTC
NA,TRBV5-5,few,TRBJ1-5,CASSLGRGGAQPQHF,TGTGCCAGCAGCTTGGGGCGCGGGGGGGCACAGCCCCAGCATTTT
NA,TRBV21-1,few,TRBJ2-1,CASSTRQGKIHNEQFF,TGTGCCAGCAGCACCCGACAGGGGAAGATCCACAATGAGCAGTTCTTC
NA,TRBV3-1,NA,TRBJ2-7,CASGKGNEQYF,TGTGCCAGCGGCAAGGGAAACGAGCAGTACTTC
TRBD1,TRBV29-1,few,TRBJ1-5,CSVLTGRDQPQHF,TGCAGCGTTTTGACAGGGAGAGATCAGCCCCAGCATTTT
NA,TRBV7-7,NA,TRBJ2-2,CASSLRQGEDGELFF,TGTGCCAGCAGCTTACGGCAGGGGGAGGACGGGGAGCTGTTTTTT
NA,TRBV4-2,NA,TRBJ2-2,CASSQEGGLHTGELFF,TGTGCCAGCAGCCAAGAGGGGGGTCTGCACACCGGGGAGCTGTTTTTT
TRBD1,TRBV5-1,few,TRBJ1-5,CASSTTGGPNQPQHF,TGTGCCAGCAGTACGACAGGGGGCCCCAATCAGCCCCAGCATTTT
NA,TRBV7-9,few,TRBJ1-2,CASSFPGDSYGYTF,TGTGCCAGCAGCTTCCCAGGGGATTCCTACGGCTACACCTTC
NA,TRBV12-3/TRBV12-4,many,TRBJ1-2,CASSPRVFNYGYTF,TGTGCCAGCAGCCCGCGGGTTTTTAACTATGGCTACACCTTC
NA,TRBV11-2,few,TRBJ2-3,CASSLIGTIVGDTQYF,TGTGCCAGCAGCTTAATCGGGACCATTGTTGGAGATACGCAGTATTTT
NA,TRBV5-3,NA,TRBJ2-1,CASSFGIGVSSNEQFF,TGTGCCAGCAGCTTTGGTATCGGGGTCTCTTCCAATGAGCAGTTCTTC
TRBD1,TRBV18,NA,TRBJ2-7,CASSPPGTDTYEQYF,TGTGCCAGCTCACCGCCCGGGACAGACACCTACGAGCAGTACTTC
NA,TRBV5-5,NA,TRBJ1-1,CASSLAHGTEAFF,TGTGCCAGCAGCTTGGCCCATGGCACTGAAGCTTTCTTT
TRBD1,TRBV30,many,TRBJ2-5,CAWSRTGFQETQYF,TGTGCCTGGAGTCGGACAGGGTTTCAAGAGACCCAGTACTTC
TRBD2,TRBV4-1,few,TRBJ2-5,CASSPGGGQGETQYF,TGCGCCAGCAGCCCAGGCGGGGGGCAAGGAGAGACCCAGTACTTC
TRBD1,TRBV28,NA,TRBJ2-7,CASRVLGQGLYEQYF,TGTGCCAGCAGGGTCCTGGGACAGGGTCTCTATGAGCAGTACTTC
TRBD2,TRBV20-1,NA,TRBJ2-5,CSARPPGLAGEATQYF,TGCAGTGCTAGACCACCGGGACTAGCGGGGGAGGCGACCCAGTACTTC
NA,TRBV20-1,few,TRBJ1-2,CSASGYVGYGYTF,TGCAGTGCTTCAGGGTATGTCGGCTATGGCTACACCTTC
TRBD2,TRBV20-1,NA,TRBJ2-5,CSARRLAGPDNEQYF,TGCAGTGCTAGACGACTAGCAGGACCTGACAATGAGCAGTACTTC
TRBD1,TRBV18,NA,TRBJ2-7,CASHRQGRSEQYF,TGTGCCAGCCACAGACAGGGCCGGAGCGAGCAGTACTTC
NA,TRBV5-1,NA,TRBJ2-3,CASSTRQGTQYF,TGCGCCAGCAGCACCCGCCAGGGTACGCAGTATTTT
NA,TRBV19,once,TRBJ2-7,CASSPDGEGEQYF,TGTGCCAGTAGTCCGGACGGGGAAGGTGAGCAGTACTTC
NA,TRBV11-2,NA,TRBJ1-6,CASSLDDRSPLHF,TGTGCCAGCAGCTTAGATGATAGATCACCCCTCCACTTT
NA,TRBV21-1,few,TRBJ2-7,CASSARPVLAGLPYEQYF,TGTGCCAGCAGCGCAAGACCGGTACTAGCGGGGTTACCCTACGAGCAGTACTTC
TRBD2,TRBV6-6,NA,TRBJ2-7,CASSYGLASTYEQYF,TGTGCCAGCAGTTACGGACTAGCCTCAACCTACGAGCAGTACTTC
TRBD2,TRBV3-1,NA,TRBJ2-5,CASSPGTTASTQYF,TGTGCCAGCAGCCCTGGGACTACTGCTTCGACCCAGTACTTC
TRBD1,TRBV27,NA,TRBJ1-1,CASMRGGLNTEAFF,TGTGCCAGCATGAGAGGGGGCTTGAACACTGAAGCTTTCTTT
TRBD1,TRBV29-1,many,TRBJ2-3,CSVVPPTGADTQYF,TGCAGCGTTGTCCCCCCGACAGGGGCCGATACGCAGTATTTT
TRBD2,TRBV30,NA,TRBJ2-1,CAWSSEGDGGSSYNEQFF,TGTGCCTGGAGTTCGGAGGGAGACGGGGGGTCATCCTACAATGAGCAGTTCTTC
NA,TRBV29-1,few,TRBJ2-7,CSVEEPKGAYEQYF,TGCAGCGTTGAAGAGCCTAAGGGAGCCTACGAGCAGTACTTC
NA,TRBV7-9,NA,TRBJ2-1,CASGTRGRGDNEQFF,TGTGCCAGCGGCACGAGGGGGAGAGGGGACAATGAGCAGTTCTTC
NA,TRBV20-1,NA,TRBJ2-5,CSATKELGKHQETQYF,TGCAGTGCCACAAAAGAGCTGGGAAAGCACCAAGAGACCCAGTACTTC
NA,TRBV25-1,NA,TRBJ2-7,CASSELGAGPWNEQYF,TGTGCCAGCAGTGAATTGGGTGCAGGGCCTTGGAATGAGCAGTACTTC
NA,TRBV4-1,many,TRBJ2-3,CASSQDLGQLTDTQYF,TGCGCCAGCAGCCAAGATTTAGGACAGCTCACAGATACGCAGTATTTT
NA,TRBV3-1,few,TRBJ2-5,CASSQGLRGETQYF,TGTGCCAGCAGCCAAGGGCTTCGGGGAGAGACCCAGTACTTC
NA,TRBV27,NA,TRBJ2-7,CASTWGDSSYEQYF,TGTGCCAGCACCTGGGGGGACAGTTCCTACGAGCAGTACTTC
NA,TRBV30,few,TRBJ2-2,CAWSVFGARAGELFF,TGTGCCTGGAGTGTTTTCGGGGCGCGGGCCGGGGAGCTGTTTTTT
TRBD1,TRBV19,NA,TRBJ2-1,CASSIGTGLLDEQFF,TGTGCCAGTAGTATTGGGACAGGGTTGCTCGATGAGCAGTTCTTC
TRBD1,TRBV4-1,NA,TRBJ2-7,CASSQQSQGASYEQYF,TGCGCCAGCAGCCAACAATCACAGGGGGCATCCTACGAGCAGTACTTC
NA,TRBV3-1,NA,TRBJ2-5,CASSHEVQETQYF,TGTGCCAGCAGCCATGAGGTCCAAGAGACCCAGTACTTC
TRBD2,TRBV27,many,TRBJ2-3,CASSYAPGSGGTDTQYF,TGTGCCAGCAGTTATGCCCCTGGGTCGGGGGGGACCGATACGCAGTATTTT
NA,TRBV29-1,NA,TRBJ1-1,CSVEQNTAAFF,TGCAGCGTTGAACAAAACACTGCAGCTTTCTTT
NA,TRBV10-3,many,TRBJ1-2,CAISELSEGTHGYTF,TGTGCCATCAGTGAGCTGTCTGAGGGCACTCATGGCTACACCTTC
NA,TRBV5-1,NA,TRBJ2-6,CASSPGTNSGANVLTF,TGCGCCAGCAGCCCCGGGACAAACTCTGGGGCCAACGTCCTGACTTTC
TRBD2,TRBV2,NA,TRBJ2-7,CAVGAGGLYYEQYF,TGTGCGGTCGGAGCGGGGGGTCTGTATTACGAGCAGTACTTC
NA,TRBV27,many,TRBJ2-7,CASSLYEQYF,TGTGCCAGCAGCCTCTACGAGCAGTACTTC
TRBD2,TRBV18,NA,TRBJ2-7,CASSAGTSGIEQYF,TGTGCCAGCTCAGCCGGGACTAGCGGGATCGAGCAGTACTTC
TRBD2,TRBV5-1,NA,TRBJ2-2,CASSLYAGVTGELFF,TGCGCCAGCAGCTTGTATGCGGGAGTGACCGGGGAGCTGTTTTTT
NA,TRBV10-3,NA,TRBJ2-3,CAISALTDTQYF,TGTGCCATCAGTGCGCTCACAGATACGCAGTATTTT
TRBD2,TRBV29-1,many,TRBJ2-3,CSFGGGVTDTQYF,TGCAGCTTTGGCGGGGGAGTAACAGATACGCAGTATTTT
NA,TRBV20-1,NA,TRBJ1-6,CRRPIPDKGNSPLHF,TGCAGGCGACCCATACCCGATAAGGGTAATTCACCCCTCCACTTT
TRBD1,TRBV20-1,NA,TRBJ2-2,CSAKDRGDTGELFF,TGCAGTGCTAAAGACAGGGGCGACACCGGGGAGCTGTTTTTT
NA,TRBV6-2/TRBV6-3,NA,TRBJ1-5,CASGDRVGPQHF,TGTGCCAGCGGCGACCGCGTAGGGCCCCAGCATTTT